The clone carrying this T cell receptor (beta chain) was picked up a small number of times. This record comes from a study of T cell clones after liver transplantation. Only in-frame clones appear in the TCRdb table, and some are missing; sequencing was by immunoSEQ multiplex PCR. Of fewer than 9,500 clones in the sample, about 72% are singletons; the top ten hold 50% to 65%. Germline V gene lookup returns CDR1 MNHNS and CDR2 SASEGT. This CDR3 is 13 amino acids long. After removal of 2 bases from V and 8 bases from J, the junction contained 4 bases not matched to a gene. The V gene is TRBV6-1, the J gene TRBJ1-2; TRBD1 matches at 8 bases. The source material was CD8+ T cells from blood, sampled at the 22-month timepoint. This receptor was identified in a human patient who received a liver transplant. Some T cells may be graft donor cells. CDR3 sequence (DNA): TGTGCCAGCAGTGAATCCAGGGGGCAGGGCTACACCTTC. This encodes CASSESRGQGYTF.